Below are 26 T cell receptor beta chains sequenced from a single sample in a study of T cells in Graves' hyperthyroidism and ophthalmopathy (dated by TCRdb to about 2019). Receptors were amplified or captured by multiplex PCR. Reads for this sample came from an Illumina HiSeq 2000. TCR beta CDR3 regions were amplified from RNA transcripts. The TCR CDR3 was subjected to a first round of RT-PCR using the HTBI primer set and the Qiagen OneStep RT-PCR kit. The public reads were reanalyzed by TCRdb: fastp trimming at Q25, MiXCR alignment, in-frame beta chains only. Rows are unified per CDR3 protein, each entry keeping the most common DNA and genes. The sample includes 600,000 to 900,000 distinct CDR3 sequences, with about 17% observed a single time. The leading ten clones occupy 8.4% of the sample. Input material: blood. Receptor source: a man between 18 and 29 years old with Graves' hyperthyroidism.

The CDR3 DNA follows: TGCGCCAGCAGCTTGGACTTATGGCCTAGGGTCAGGCTAGGGACCCAGTACTTC. This gives the protein CASSLDLWPRVRLGTQYF. This chain uses TRBV5-1 with TRBJ2-5; D uncertain. Per germline, CDR1 SGHRS and CDR2 YFSETQ. The CDR3 is made up of 18 amino acids. Trimming removed 0 bases at V and 7 bases at J, with 25 bases between.

This clonotype has just a few counts. The chain is built from TRBV27 and TRBJ1-5, with D unresolved. The germline V gene encodes CDR1 MNHEY and CDR2 SMNVEV (reference sequence). Trimming took 3 bases from V and 7 from J, leaving 10 bases between them. The CDR3 is 13 amino acids. The CDR3 bases are TGTGCCAGCAGTTTTGGTTTTGGCCAGCCCCAGCATTTT. Residues: CASSFGFGQPQHF.

This clonotype was recorded many times. This sequence joins TRBV7-6 and TRBJ2-3; 13 nucleotides match TRBD2. Per the germline V gene, CDR1 is SGHVS and CDR2 is FNYEAQ. The CDR3 spans 17 residues. The V segment lost 5 bases and the J segment 0 bases; nucleotides outside the gene matches: 5. The CDR3 here is CASSQLAGGASTDTQYF. The CDR3 nucleotides are TGTGCCAGCAGCCAACTAGCGGGAGGGGCTAGCACAGATACGCAGTATTTT. Variable domain in full (rest from reference TRBV7-6 and TRBJ2-3): GAGVSQSPRYKVTKRGQDVALRCDPISGHVSLYWYRQALGQGPEFLTYFNYEAQQDKSGLPNDRFSAERPEGSISTLTIQRTEQRDSAMYRCASSQLAGGASTDTQYFGPGTRLTVL.

At least ten counts were recorded for this clonotype. The J gene is TRBJ2-1, the V gene TRBV28, with 7 bases matching TRBD1. The CDR3 consists of 13 residues. Trimming at V came to 4 bases and at J to 4 bases, leaving 1 base not matched to a gene. Germline CDR1 reads MDHEN; CDR2 reads SYDVKM. CDR3 sequence reads: CASSSGGYNEQFF. DNA for the CDR3: TGTGCCAGCAGTTCAGGGGGTTACAATGAGCAGTTCTTC.

The chain employs TRBV12-3 or TRBV12-4 and TRBJ2-3, with D unresolved. Between the trimmed V and J ends, which lost 3 bases and 2 bases, there was a span of 12 bases. The CDR3 has 15 residues. The CDR3 bases are TGTGCCAGCAGTTTCGTCAAGGCCCACACAGATACGCAGTATTTT. It yields the protein CASSFVKAHTDTQYF.

This chain uses TRBV6-1 with TRBJ1-5; 9 nucleotides match TRBD1. CDR1 and CDR2 (germline): MNHNS, SASEGT. The CDR3 runs 18 residues. Losses at the gene ends were 2 bases for V and 3 bases for J; bases not matched to a gene: 11. The CDR3 sequence: CASSESQIGQGHNQPQHF. The CDR3 DNA is TGTGCCAGCAGTGAATCCCAAATAGGACAGGGGCACAATCAGCCCCAGCATTTT.

This clonotype came up many times. The CDR3 region is CASSLVGKDEQFF. CDR3 coding DNA: TGTGCCAGCAGCTTAGTAGGAAAGGATGAGCAGTTCTTC. The chain joins TRBV11-3 to TRBJ2-1; D unclear. V shed 1 base and J shed 8 bases, with 9 bases lying between them. This CDR3 is 13 amino acids long. Germline CDR1 and CDR2: SGHNT and YENEEA.

V usage is TRBV25-1 and J usage is TRBJ2-5; D is undetermined. With 3 bases removed from V and 5 bases from J, the gap between germline ends came to 13 bases. CDR1 and CDR2 from the germline V gene are MGHDK and SYGVNS. The CDR3 runs to 14 residues. CDR3 bases: TGTGCCAGCAGTGATGGGCAACCAGAGGAGACCCAGTACTTC. It is translated as CASSDGQPEETQYF.

Concerning this clonotype itself: This may stem from a read error, because a much larger clone lies one nucleotide away. The chain employs TRBV18 and TRBJ1-3; D gene uncertain. The V gene's germline CDR1 is KGHSH and CDR2 LQKENI. This CDR3 has 12 amino acids. CDR3 DNA: TGTGCCAGCTCATCCGGTGGAGACACCATATATTTT. Encoded protein: CASSSGGDTIYF.

This clonotype occurred a few times. The chain employs TRBV6-2 or TRBV6-3 and TRBJ2-2; TRBD1 or TRBD2 may be the D gene (5 bases each). Germline V lookup: CDR1 MNHEY, CDR2 SVGEGT. This CDR3 comprises 18 residues. The V end lost 5 bases, the J end lost 0 bases, and 19 bases lay between the germline ends. Here the CDR3 reads CASSRPLGTYANTGELFF. The CDR3 DNA reads as TGTGCCAGCAGTCGCCCCTTAGGGACGTACGCGAACACCGGGGAGCTGTTTTTT.

This clonotype came up a few times. CDR3 DNA sequence: TGTGCCAGTAGTATAGGGGGGGGGACAGGCGGGACTGAAGCTTTCTTT. Translating gives CASSIGGGTGGTEAFF. The chain combines TRBV19 with TRBJ1-1; TRBD1 matches 8 bases. Germline V gene lookup returns CDR1 LNHDA and CDR2 SQIVND (reference sequence). Trimming at V came to 1 base and at J to 5 bases, leaving 9 bases not matched to a gene. There are 16 residues in the CDR3.

This clonotype has just a few counts. The V call is TRBV6-2 or TRBV6-3, the J call TRBJ2-7; 7 nucleotides match TRBD2. Germline V gives CDR1 MNHEY, CDR2 SVGEGT. The CDR3 loop spans 14 amino acids. The junction had 9 bases not matched to a gene; V was cut back by 8 bases and J by 2 bases. The DNA for the CDR3 is TGTGCCAGCGCCGGGCTAGCGGATACCTACGAGCAGTACTTC. The encoded protein is CASAGLADTYEQYF.

This chain connects TRBV29-1 to TRBJ1-1; the match to TRBD1 covers 7 bases. The CDR3 has 14 amino acids. CDR1 is SQVTM and CDR2 is ANQGSEA in the germline V gene. The J segment lost 5 bases and the V segment lost 6 bases, leaving 12 bases of the junction unmatched. This CDR3 is CSVGEQGRRTEAFF. The CDR3 region has the DNA TGCAGCGTGGGTGAACAGGGGCGTCGTACTGAAGCTTTCTTT.

V and J are TRBV28 and TRBJ1-2; 10 nucleotides match TRBD1. Per the germline V gene, CDR1 is MDHEN and CDR2 is SYDVKM. The CDR3 length is 14 residues. J gave up 4 bases and V 10 bases, and 9 bases lay outside the gene matches. CDR3 in DNA: TGTGCCACTATGACAGGGGGCGCTTTCTATGGCTACACCTTC. It yields the protein CATMTGGAFYGYTF.

This clonotype showed up just a few times. V and J are TRBV20-1 and TRBJ1-1; D is unclear. The CDR3 runs to 13 residues. V shed 3 bases and J shed 0 bases, with 8 bases lying between them. CDR1 is DFQATT, CDR2 SNEGSKA, per germline (reference sequence). The CDR3: CSASDQLNTEAFF. CDR3 DNA sequence: TGCAGTGCTAGCGATCAGCTGAACACTGAAGCTTTCTTT.

This clonotype has a handful of counts. The genes are TRBV2 and TRBJ2-3; TRBD2 matches at 13 bases. Germline trimming cut 5 bases from V and 5 bases from J; bases unmatched to any gene: 19. Germline loops: CDR1 SNHLY, CDR2 FYNNEI. The CDR3 contains 20 residues. Written as DNA, the CDR3 is TGTGCCAGCAGTCCAACCGGGACTAGCGGGAATATGTTGATGAGAGATACGCAGTATTTT. Its translation: CASSPTGTSGNMLMRDTQYF.

The rearrangement uses TRBV24-1 and TRBJ2-5; a weak D match, TRBD1 (6 bases). The CDR3 length is 13 residues. Looked up from germline, CDR1 is KGHDR and CDR2 is SFDVKD. V was trimmed by 3 bases and J by 5 bases, leaving 9 bases between them. CDR3 amino acids: CATSDDRRETQYF. The CDR3 DNA reads TGTGCCACCAGTGATGACAGGCGGGAGACCCAGTACTTC.

This clonotype has only a few counts. This chain joins TRBV6-1 and TRBJ2-5, with D unresolved. The CDR3 spans 12 residues. Trimming shortened V by 6 bases and J by 2 bases, and 7 bases separated the two germline ends. The germline gives CDR1 MNHNS, CDR2 SASEGT. The CDR3 DNA sequence: TGTGCCAGCAGGGTCCCTCAAGAGACCCAGTACTTC. This encodes CASRVPQETQYF.

This clonotype was observed a few times. This chain links TRBV20-1 with TRBJ2-3; D is unresolved. Germline assignment: CDR1 DFQATT and CDR2 SNEGSKA (reference sequence). Trimming left V 6 bases short and J 2 bases short, with 21 bases between. The CDR3 sequence is 16 residues long. Here the CDR3 DNA reads TGCAGTGCCCCAAGTGACTTTAGCCCTCCCACAGATACGCAGTATTTT. Protein sequence: CSAPSDFSPPTDTQYF.

This clonotype appeared many times. J is TRBJ1-1 and V is TRBV2; no definite D call. With 0 bases removed from V and 11 bases from J, the gap between germline ends came to 10 bases. The germline gives CDR1 SNHLY, CDR2 FYNNEI. The CDR3 loop spans 12 amino acids. CDR3 bases: TGTGCCAGCAGTGAAGCGCTTTCGGGTGCTTTCTTT. Its protein is CASSEALSGAFF. Variable domain in full (rest from reference TRBV2 and TRBJ1-1): EPEVTQTPSHQVTQMGQEVILRCVPISNHLYFYWYRQILGQKVEFLVSFYNNEISEKSEIFDDQFSVERPDGSNFTLKIRSTKLEDSAMYFCASSEALSGAFFGQGTRLTVV.

Remarks on this clonotype: One end of the junction fails to match germline, which may point to a read error. This chain uses TRBV5-6 with TRBJ2-3; TRBD2 might be the D (5 bases). Germline V gives CDR1 SGHDT, CDR2 YYEEEE. This CDR3 contains 16 residues. CDR3 in DNA: TGCGCCAGCAGCTTGGCCCCCCAGCGGAACACAGATACGCAGTATTTT. The encoded protein is CASSLAPQRNTDTQYF.

At least ten counts were recorded for this clonotype. J is TRBJ2-7 and V is TRBV28; TRBD1 is a possible D gene (6 bases). The V end was cut by 2 bases, the J end by 4 bases, with 18 bases between. The CDR3 runs 16 residues. Germline V CDR1 and CDR2: MDHEN, SYDVKM. Written as DNA, the CDR3 is TGTGCCAGCAGTTTAAATTACAGGGAAGGGGTGTACGAGCAGTACTTC. As protein: CASSLNYREGVYEQYF.

This clonotype showed up just a few times. The V gene is TRBV4-1, the J gene TRBJ2-2, with D possibly TRBD2 on 5 matching bases. Looked up from germline, CDR1 is MGHRA and CDR2 is YSYEKL. V gave up 0 bases and J gave up 0 bases, with 11 bases separating them. The length of the CDR3 is 17 residues. CDR3: CASSQDQRPTNTGELFF. The CDR3 nucleotides are TGCGCCAGCAGCCAAGATCAGCGGCCCACGAACACCGGGGAGCTGTTTTTT.

This clonotype was seen a handful of times. The V gene is TRBV7-3, the J gene TRBJ2-2, with D perhaps matching TRBD2 (6 bases). Trimming shortened V by 6 bases and J by 3 bases, and 17 bases separated the two germline ends. Germline V gene sequence: CDR1 SGHTA, CDR2 FQGTGA. CDR3 size: 16 residues. The CDR3 loop reads CASRSPGLPDTGELFF. The CDR3, as DNA: TGTGCCAGCAGATCGCCGGGACTCCCGGACACCGGGGAGCTGTTTTTT.

This clonotype was counted at least ten times. The chain combines TRBV7-3 with TRBJ2-3; 7 bases fit TRBD2. The CDR3 runs to 14 residues. With V trimmed by 3 bases and J by 5 bases, 5 bases remained unmatched. The germline gives CDR1 SGHTA, CDR2 FQGTGA. The CDR3 spells CASSFGGREDTQYF. The CDR3 DNA reads TGTGCCAGCAGCTTTGGCGGGAGAGAAGATACGCAGTATTTT. The full variable domain, its missing parts supplied by reference TRBV7-3 and TRBJ2-3, is GAGVSQTPSNKVTEKGKYVELRCDPISGHTALYWYRQSLGQGPEFLIYFQGTGAADDSGLPNDRFFAVRPEGSVSTLKIQRTERGDSAVYLCASSFGGREDTQYFGPGTRLTVL.

A few counts support this clonotype. The CDR3 bases are TGTGCCAGCAGTCGAACACAGGTCCTAAGCAATCAGCCCCAGCATTTT. It specifies CASSRTQVLSNQPQHF. V is TRBV6-1 and J is TRBJ1-5; possible D gene TRBD1, 5 bases. Germline V gives CDR1 MNHNS, CDR2 SASEGT. This CDR3 contains 16 residues. Trimming removed 5 bases at V and 1 base at J, with 15 bases between.